What follows is one T cell receptor (beta chain) and its context. The sample belongs to a study of T cell changes during pregnancy in multiple sclerosis. CDR3 length: 18 amino acids. Per the germline V gene, CDR1 is SGHVS and CDR2 is FQNEAQ. V was clipped by 2 bases and J by 5 bases, with 22 bases between them. Measured with immunoSEQ multiplex PCR; TCRdb has only the in-frame clones, and not every one. The profile covers around 130,000 clones, with around 95% appearing a single time and roughly 0.45% taken by the ten largest. The chain uses TRBV7-8 and TRBJ2-1; no clear D. Sequences were derived from peripheral blood, sampled after pregnancy. This clonotype was sampled from a female donor with multiple sclerosis, enrolled in a pregnancy study. The DNA of the CDR3 is TGTGCCAGCAGCTTAAGGAGCGCCCTAGAGGTGTATAACAATGAGCAGTTCTTC. The encoded protein is CASSLRSALEVYNNEQFF.